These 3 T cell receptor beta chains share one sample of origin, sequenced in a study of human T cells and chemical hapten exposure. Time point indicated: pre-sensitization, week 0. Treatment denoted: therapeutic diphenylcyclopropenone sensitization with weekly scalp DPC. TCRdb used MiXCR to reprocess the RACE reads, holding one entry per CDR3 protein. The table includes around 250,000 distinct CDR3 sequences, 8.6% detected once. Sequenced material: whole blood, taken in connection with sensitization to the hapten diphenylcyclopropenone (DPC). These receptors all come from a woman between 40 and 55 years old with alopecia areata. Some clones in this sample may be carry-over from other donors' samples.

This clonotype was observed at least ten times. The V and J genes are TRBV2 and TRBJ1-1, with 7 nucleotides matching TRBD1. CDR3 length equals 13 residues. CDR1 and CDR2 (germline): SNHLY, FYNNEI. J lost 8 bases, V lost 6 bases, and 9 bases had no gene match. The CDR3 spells CASREGTVGEAFF. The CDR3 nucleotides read TGTGCCAGCAGAGAGGGGACAGTCGGCGAAGCTTTCTTT.

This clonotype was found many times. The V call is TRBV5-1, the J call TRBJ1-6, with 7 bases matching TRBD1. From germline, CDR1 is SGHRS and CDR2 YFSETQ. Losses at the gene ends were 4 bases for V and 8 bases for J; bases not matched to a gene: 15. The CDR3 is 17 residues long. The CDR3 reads CASSPTPPGQHDSPLHF. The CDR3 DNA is TGCGCCAGCAGCCCAACGCCCCCGGGACAGCACGATTCACCCCTCCACTTT.

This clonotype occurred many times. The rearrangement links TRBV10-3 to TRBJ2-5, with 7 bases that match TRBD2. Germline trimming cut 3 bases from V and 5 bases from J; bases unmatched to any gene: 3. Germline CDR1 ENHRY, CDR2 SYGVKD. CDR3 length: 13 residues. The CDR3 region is CAISEAGRETQYF. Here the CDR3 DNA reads TGTGCCATCAGTGAAGCGGGGCGGGAGACCCAGTACTTC.